Given below is one T cell receptor (beta chain) in context. TCRdb reprocessed the RT-PCR reads with MiXCR, giving one entry per CDR3 protein. In the table there are about 570,000 distinct CDR3 sequences, 11% of which are singletons. These data originate in a study of response to subunit inactivated influenza vaccine. V was clipped by 5 bases and J by 4 bases, with 14 bases between them. This CDR3 contains 15 residues. The data also belong to a second study, concerning T cells expressing NK-cell markers. That paper adds: TCR beta libraries carry UMIs added by 5'RACE template switching.

V and J are TRBV12-3 or TRBV12-4 and TRBJ1-4; D possibly corresponds to TRBD1 (5 bases). The receptor's source is a man aged 45-65 years who received an inactivated influenza vaccine. The sequencing here drew on PBMCs from blood, taken on the day of vaccination. CDR3 sequence: CASSPFRGFNEKLFF. For the CDR3, the DNA is TGTGCCAGCAGTCCATTTAGGGGATTTAATGAAAAACTGTTTTTT.